The 8 T cell receptor beta chains presented below share a single source sample, sequenced in a study of blood T cell repertoires in COVID-19. Here immunoSEQ multiplex PCR was the method, and the copy in TCRdb shows in-frame clones only, minus some. The table includes roughly 100,000 clones, 87% detected once. Sequences were obtained from peripheral blood. Receptors were obtained from a human donor in a cohort sampled during active COVID-19.

The chain carries TRBV11-1 and TRBJ2-3; TRBD1 aligns across 7 bases. This CDR3 is 12 amino acids long. Losses at the gene ends were 0 bases for V and 11 bases for J; bases not matched to a gene: 2. Per germline, CDR1 SGHAT and CDR2 FQDESV (reference sequence). CDR3 sequence (DNA): TGTGCCAGCAGCTTAGCCGGGACAGTGCAGTATTTT. Translation: CASSLAGTVQYF. Full variable domain (rest looked up from reference TRBV11-1 and TRBJ2-3): EAEVAQSPRYKITEKSQAVAFWCDPISGHATLYWYRQILGQGPELLVQFQDESVVDDSQLPKDRFSAERLKGVDSTLKIQPAELGDSAMYLCASSLAGTVQYFGPGTRLTVL.

The chain employs TRBV5-4 and TRBJ2-1; 9 bases line up with TRBD2. The CDR3 has 16 residues. Germline trimming cut 0 bases from V and 5 bases from J; bases unmatched to any gene: 6. In germline, CDR1 is SGHNT, CDR2 YYREEE (reference sequence). The CDR3 nucleotides are TGTGCCAGCAGCTTGGCTGAGCGGGGGGCCGACAATGAGCAGTTCTTC. Amino acids: CASSLAERGADNEQFF. The full variable domain, completed using reference TRBV5-4 and TRBJ2-1, is ETGVTQSPTHLIKTRGQQVTLRCSSQSGHNTVSWYQQALGQGPQFIFQYYREEENGRGNFPPRFSGLQFPNYSSELNVNALELDDSALYLCASSLAERGADNEQFFGPGTRLTVL.

The J gene is TRBJ2-7, the V gene TRBV9; possibly TRBD1 for D (5 bases). Trimming removed 3 bases from V and 4 bases from J, with 14 bases in between. Germline CDR1 SGDLS, CDR2 YYNGEE. The CDR3 has 14 amino acids. CDR3 region: CASSDSPDRYEQYF. CDR3 sequence (DNA): TGTGCCAGCAGCGATTCGCCCGACAGATACGAGCAGTACTTC.

CDR3 nucleotides: TGTGCCGCCCAGGAGGCGTATAGCAATCAGCCCCAGCATTTT. Translated: CAAQEAYSNQPQHF. The rearrangement joins TRBV28 to TRBJ1-5; no clear D. CDR1 is MDHEN and CDR2 is SYDVKM in the germline V gene. This CDR3 is built from 14 residues. The V and J ends lost 11 bases and 0 bases respectively, with 14 bases between them. The full variable domain, completed using reference TRBV28 and TRBJ1-5, is DVKVTQSSRYLVKRTGEKVFLECVQDMDHENMFWYRQDPGLGLRLIYFSYDVKMKEKGDIPEGYSVSREKKERFSLILESASTNQTSMYLCAAQEAYSNQPQHFGDGTRLSIL.

This clone occurred once. The rearrangement links TRBV2 to TRBJ2-6; 8 bases are shared with TRBD1. Germline V gene data show CDR1 as SNHLY and CDR2 as FYNNEI. CDR3 length equals 14 residues. V was pared by 9 bases and J by 0 bases, with 1 base of the junction left unmatched. The CDR3, as DNA: TGTGCCAGTACAGGGGGCTCTGGGGCCAACGTCCTGACTTTC. This translates into CASTGGSGANVLTF.

The rearrangement links TRBV5-4 to TRBJ2-3, with a possible D match to TRBD1 (6 bases). The CDR3 contains 14 residues. With 2 bases removed from V and 0 bases from J, the gap between germline ends came to 7 bases. The germline gives CDR1 SGHNT, CDR2 YYREEE (reference sequence). CDR3 bases: TGTGCCAGCAGCTTTACAGGGAGCACAGATACGCAGTATTTT. Translation: CASSFTGSTDTQYF.

V gene TRBV13 combines with J gene TRBJ1-5; 7 positions agree with TRBD1. Germline V gene data show CDR1 as PRHDT and CDR2 as FYEKMQ (reference sequence). The junction had 3 bases not matched to a gene; V was cut back by 3 bases and J by 1 base. The CDR3 consists of 15 residues. As DNA, the CDR3 is TGTGCCAGCAGCTTGTCCAGGGGGAGCAATCAGCCCCAGCATTTT. This gives the protein CASSLSRGSNQPQHF. Full variable domain (missing parts from reference TRBV13 and TRBJ1-5): AAGVIQSPRHLIKEKRETATLKCYPIPRHDTVYWYQQGPGQDPQFLISFYEKMQSDKGSIPDRFSAQQFSDYHSELNMSSLELGDSALYFCASSLSRGSNQPQHFGDGTRLSIL.

This clone was seen more than once but under ten times. The chain couples TRBV5-1 to TRBJ1-6; D is uncertain. This CDR3 has 13 residues. Per germline, CDR1 SGHRS and CDR2 YFSETQ. V shed 4 bases and J shed 8 bases, with 10 bases lying between them. For the CDR3, the DNA is TGCGCCAGCAGCCTAGACCTCGATTCACCCCTCCACTTT. As protein: CASSLDLDSPLHF.